The 28 T cell receptor beta chains below come from one sample, sequenced in a study of cytomegalovirus exposure and HLA in healthy donors. The PCR ran on 60 Vbeta and 13 Jbeta primers. Profiling relied on immunoSEQ multiplex PCR, and the TCRdb table lists in-frame clones only, not all of them. Of some 200,000 clones in the sample, over 75% were seen once. Sequenced input: PBMCs. These receptors were obtained from a boy aged 2-15 years in good health and CMV-seronegative.

The V gene is TRBV4-3, the J gene TRBJ2-5; 9 bases match TRBD1. The J call is uncertain, as TRBJ2-7 better fits the DNA end. CDR1 and CDR2 from the germline V gene are LGHNA and YSLEER. This CDR3 is built from 17 residues. CDR3 nucleotides: TGCGCCAGCAGCCAAGAACTCTCGGGACAGGGTCGCTACGAGCAGTACTTC. Translation: CASSQELSGQGRYEQYF.

This clone has more than one count but fewer than ten. V usage is TRBV5-4 and J usage is TRBJ2-3; 8 bases agree with TRBD2. Trimming removed 2 bases from V and 2 bases from J; junction bases left unmatched: 7. Germline V gene data show CDR1 as SGHNT and CDR2 as YYREEE (reference sequence). This CDR3 contains 16 residues. Written as DNA, the CDR3 is TGTGCCAGCAGCTTAGGGCTAGCGGGCTTCACAGATACGCAGTATTTT. Its protein is CASSLGLAGFTDTQYF. The full variable domain, in which reference TRBV5-4 and TRBJ2-3 provide the parts outside the CDR3, is ETGVTQSPTHLIKTRGQQVTLRCSSQSGHNTVSWYQQALGQGPQFIFQYYREEENGRGNFPPRFSGLQFPNYSSELNVNALELDDSALYLCASSLGLAGFTDTQYFGPGTRLTVL.

Only a few counts were recorded for this clone. The chain recombines TRBV2 with TRBJ2-2; 7 nucleotides align to TRBD1. V lost 9 bases, J lost 4 bases, and 5 bases stayed unmatched. Germline V gene data show CDR1 as SNHLY and CDR2 as FYNNEI. This CDR3 is built from 13 residues. The CDR3 spells CASTGAGTGELFF. In DNA, the CDR3 is TGTGCCAGTACAGGGGCGGGCACCGGGGAGCTGTTTTTT.

CDR3 sequence: CASSLLAGGSGEQYF. DNA for the CDR3: TGTGCCAGCAGCTTACTAGCGGGGGGTTCTGGCGAGCAGTACTTC. The chain joins TRBV7-2 to TRBJ2-7; 11 nucleotides agree with TRBD2. With V trimmed by 2 bases and J by 6 bases, 6 bases remained unmatched. CDR1 SGHTA and CDR2 FQGNSA come from the germline V gene. The length of the CDR3 is 15 residues.

Note on this clone: The sample holds other DNA sequences that translate to the same CDR3. The chain links TRBV9 to TRBJ2-3, with D hard to call. CDR1 SGDLS and CDR2 YYNGEE come from the germline V gene. The CDR3 spans 13 residues. Trimming took 0 bases from V and 2 from J, leaving 4 bases between them. In DNA form, the CDR3 reads TGTGCCAGCAGCGTAGCTCCCACAGATACGCAGTATTTT. As protein: CASSVAPTDTQYF.

In this sample, this clone turned up a few times. The chain carries TRBV21-1 and TRBJ2-4; no check of the table's D call, TRBD1, against the DNA was made. TRBV21-1 is a listed pseudogene. The CDR3 is made up of 15 amino acids. CDR3 in DNA: TGTGCCAGCAGCGCGCCAGGGGCAGCCAAAAACATTCAGTACTTC. It translates to CASSAPGAAKNIQYF.

The chain couples TRBV6-4 to TRBJ2-3; TRBD1 matches 9 bases. The length of the CDR3 is 16 residues. V lost 3 bases to trimming and J lost 3 bases; unmatched junction nucleotides: 7. The germline V gene encodes CDR1 MRHNA and CDR2 SNTAGT. The CDR3 bases are TGTGCCAGCAGTGAGGGGGGACAGGGAGAGACAGATACGCAGTATTTT. Protein: CASSEGGQGETDTQYF.

CDR3 DNA: TGTGCCAGTAGTATTTCCCCCAGGCCCCGCTATAATTCACCCCTCCACTTT. Translated: CASSISPRPRYNSPLHF. This sequence joins TRBV19 and TRBJ1-6; D is ambiguous. V was pared by 3 bases and J by 3 bases, with 15 bases between. Germline-derived CDR1 and CDR2 are LNHDA and SQIVND (reference sequence). CDR3 length equals 17 residues.

This clone was seen more than once but under ten times. V gene TRBV11-1 combines with J gene TRBJ2-7; 7 nucleotides agree with TRBD1. The CDR3 is 14 residues long. V gave up 5 bases and J gave up 2 bases; unmatched junction bases: 6. Germline CDR1 is SGHAT and CDR2 is FQDESV (reference sequence). CDR3 amino acids: CASSPRTGPYEQYF. The CDR3 coding sequence is TGTGCCAGCAGCCCAAGGACAGGCCCCTACGAGCAGTACTTC. Full variable domain (remainder filled in from reference TRBV11-1 and TRBJ2-7): EAEVAQSPRYKITEKSQAVAFWCDPISGHATLYWYRQILGQGPELLVQFQDESVVDDSQLPKDRFSAERLKGVDSTLKIQPAELGDSAMYLCASSPRTGPYEQYFGPGTRLTVT.

The chain combines TRBV20-1 with TRBJ2-5; TRBD1 might be the D (5 bases). The CDR3 runs to 11 residues. Germline CDR1 DFQATT, CDR2 SNEGSKA (reference sequence). V was pared by 3 bases and J by 5 bases, with 7 bases between. The CDR3 loop reads CSARKGETQYF. For the CDR3, the DNA is TGCAGTGCTAGGAAGGGGGAGACCCAGTACTTC.

The genes are TRBV5-4 and TRBJ2-7; 12 bases line up with TRBD2. J gave up 3 bases and V 3 bases, and 7 bases lay outside the gene matches. The germline gives CDR1 SGHNT, CDR2 YYREEE (reference sequence). CDR3 size: 16 residues. DNA of the CDR3: TGTGCCAGCAGCTCGCGACTAGCGGGGGAGATCTACGAGCAGTACTTC. The encoded protein is CASSSRLAGEIYEQYF.

The chain joins TRBV13 to TRBJ1-2; D is perhaps TRBD1 (6 bases). This CDR3 is built from 13 residues. V shed 5 bases and J shed 6 bases, with 13 bases lying between them. In germline, CDR1 is PRHDT, CDR2 FYEKMQ (reference sequence). The DNA of the CDR3 is TGTGCCAGCAGCCCCCCAGGGGTTGATGGCTACACCTTC. It encodes CASSPPGVDGYTF. The variable domain in full, with the rest retrieved from reference TRBV13 and TRBJ1-2, is AAGVIQSPRHLIKEKRETATLKCYPIPRHDTVYWYQQGPGQDPQFLISFYEKMQSDKGSIPDRFSAQQFSDYHSELNMSSLELGDSALYFCASSPPGVDGYTFGSGTRLTVV.

The chain uses TRBV25-1 and TRBJ1-2, with D unclear. Germline CDR1 is MGHDK and CDR2 is SYGVNS. V lost 7 bases and J lost 8, with 11 bases in between. The CDR3 has 11 residues. The CDR3 sequence: CASTEGAGYTF. In DNA form, the CDR3 reads TGTGCCAGCACGGAGGGTGCGGGCTACACCTTC.

The chain carries TRBV11-2 and TRBJ2-1; TRBD2 might be the D (6 bases). V gave up 3 bases and J gave up 6 bases, with 9 bases separating them. The CDR3 length is 13 residues. Germline CDR1 SGHAT, CDR2 FQNNGV. This CDR3 reads CASSFGTRNEQFF. CDR3 sequence (DNA): TGTGCCAGCAGCTTCGGGACTCGCAATGAGCAGTTCTTC.

The chain is built from TRBV4-1 and TRBJ1-6; no reliable D call. Trimming took 1 base from V and 7 from J, leaving 11 bases between them. Germline V CDR1 and CDR2: MGHRA, YSYEKL. The CDR3 loop spans 15 amino acids. CDR3 in amino acids: CASSQVGGKNSPLHF. Written as DNA, the CDR3 is TGCGCCAGCAGCCAAGTCGGAGGAAAGAATTCACCCCTCCACTTT.

V gene TRBV4-2 combines with J gene TRBJ2-3; 9 nucleotides line up with TRBD1. The germline V gene encodes CDR1 LGHNA and CDR2 YNFKEQ. V trimming: 4 bases; J trimming: 4 bases; junction bases outside the gene matches: 6. This CDR3 contains 15 residues. The CDR3 bases are TGTGCCAGCAGCCGTACAGGGGGCCGCCCAGATACGCAGTATTTT. It codes for CASSRTGGRPDTQYF.

The table lists this clone with a count of one. The chain combines TRBV7-8 with TRBJ2-1, with D tentatively TRBD2 (7 bases). Germline V gives CDR1 SGHVS, CDR2 FQNEAQ. V was trimmed by 2 bases and J by 7 bases, leaving 15 bases between them. The CDR3 contains 15 residues. The CDR3: CASSLSRGALNEQFF. DNA for the CDR3: TGTGCCAGCAGCTTATCCCGGGGGGCCTTGAATGAGCAGTTCTTC.

This sequence joins TRBV7-2 and TRBJ2-5; 10 bases match TRBD2. CDR1 is SGHTA and CDR2 is FQGNSA in the germline V gene. The CDR3 contains 15 residues. The trim removed 0 bases at V and 6 bases at J, leaving 4 bases unmatched. The CDR3 loop is CASSLASGGTQTQYF. In nucleotides, the CDR3 is TGTGCCAGCAGCTTAGCTAGCGGGGGGACCCAGACCCAGTACTTC.

This chain uses TRBV5-4 with TRBJ2-7; 7 bases are shared with TRBD2. This CDR3 has 15 residues. The J segment lost 3 bases and the V segment lost 4 bases, leaving 10 bases of the junction unmatched. Germline V gene sequence: CDR1 SGHNT, CDR2 YYREEE (reference sequence). As DNA, the CDR3 is TGTGCCAGCAGCGGAGTTCATGCGGGGGACTACGAGCAGTACTTC. Translating it yields CASSGVHAGDYEQYF.

V and J are TRBV29-1 and TRBJ2-3; D not resolved. V was shortened by 3 bases and J by 6 bases, with 16 bases between the two germline ends. The CDR3 spans 14 residues. The V gene's germline CDR1 is SQVTM and CDR2 ANQGSEA. This CDR3 reads CSVEGRFRPDTQYF. In DNA form, the CDR3 reads TGCAGCGTTGAGGGTCGGTTCAGGCCGGATACGCAGTATTTT.

The rearrangement joins TRBV2 to TRBJ1-4; weak D call: TRBD1 (5 bases). The CDR3 extends over 14 amino acids. The germline V gene encodes CDR1 SNHLY and CDR2 FYNNEI. V was shortened by 7 bases and J by 4 bases, with 13 bases between the two germline ends. CDR3 sequence (DNA): TGTGCCAGCATTGCCGACAGACTTAATGAAAAACTGTTTTTT. This encodes CASIADRLNEKLFF.

The chain has TRBV13 and TRBJ2-3, with D possibly matching TRBD2 (6 bases). The CDR3 is made up of 13 amino acids. CDR1 is PRHDT, CDR2 FYEKMQ, per germline (reference sequence). The V and J ends lost 5 bases and 5 bases respectively, with 11 bases between them. CDR3 region: CASSHGGRDTQYF. CDR3 nucleotides: TGTGCCAGCAGCCATGGGGGGAGAGATACGCAGTATTTT.

The chain couples TRBV25-1 to TRBJ1-2; D gene uncertain. Germline values: CDR1 MGHDK, CDR2 SYGVNS. This CDR3 is 11 amino acids long. V shed 8 bases and J shed 7 bases, with 11 bases lying between them. Here the CDR3 reads CASGDPPGYTF. DNA of the CDR3: TGTGCCAGCGGAGACCCCCCTGGCTACACCTTC.

This clone was seen a few times. This chain connects TRBV19 to TRBJ2-1; 8 nucleotides line up with TRBD2. J lost 10 bases, V lost 4 bases, and 0 bases had no gene match. The CDR3 spans 11 residues. Per the germline V gene, CDR1 is LNHDA and CDR2 is SQIVND (reference sequence). The CDR3 bases are TGTGCCAGTAGTAGCGGGGGGGAGCAGTTCTTC. It encodes CASSSGGEQFF.

This clone was seen a handful of times. V gene TRBV7-9 combines with J gene TRBJ1-1, with D tentatively TRBD1 (6 bases). Germline-derived CDR1 and CDR2 are SEHNR and FQNEAQ (reference sequence). This CDR3 contains 14 residues. Trimming stripped 5 bases from V and 6 bases from J, with 16 bases between. The CDR3 DNA sequence: TGTGCCAGCAGCATTAAGGGGGTCCCCGCTGAAGCTTTCTTT. The encoded protein is CASSIKGVPAEAFF. The variable domain in full, completed from reference TRBV7-9 and TRBJ1-1, reads DTGVSQNPRHKITKRGQNVTFRCDPISEHNRLYWYRQTLGQGPEFLTYFQNEAQLEKSRLLSDRFSAERPKGSFSTLEIQRTEQGDSAMYLCASSIKGVPAEAFFGQGTRLTVV.

The chain combines TRBV11-2 with TRBJ1-2, with 7 bases identical to TRBD1. Looked up from germline, CDR1 is SGHAT and CDR2 is FQNNGV. The V segment lost 5 bases and the J segment 8 bases; nucleotides outside the gene matches: 8. The CDR3 runs 13 residues. As DNA, the CDR3 is TGTGCCAGCAGCCAAACAGGGGCTGGGGGCTACACCTTC. Protein product: CASSQTGAGGYTF.

The rearrangement joins TRBV18 to TRBJ2-7, with D maybe TRBD1 (5 bases). Trimming shortened V by 2 bases and J by 4 bases, and 12 bases separated the two germline ends. The CDR3 length is 14 residues. Germline assignment: CDR1 KGHSH and CDR2 LQKENI. The CDR3 sequence is CASSPIQARYEQYF. The CDR3 bases are TGTGCCAGCTCACCAATACAGGCCAGGTACGAGCAGTACTTC.

V usage is TRBV7-2 and J usage is TRBJ1-3, with D perhaps matching TRBD1 (6 bases). The V end lost 5 bases, the J end lost 3 bases, and 17 bases lay between the germline ends. Germline lookup yields CDR1 SGHTA and CDR2 FQGNSA. This CDR3 spans 16 amino acids. CDR3 loop: CASSPSVGDIGNTIYF. CDR3 nucleotide sequence: TGTGCCAGCAGCCCCTCCGTGGGGGACATTGGAAACACCATATATTTT. The complete variable domain, with remaining parts taken from reference TRBV7-2 and TRBJ1-3, reads GAGVSQSPSNKVTEKGKDVELRCDPISGHTALYWYRQSLGQGLEFLIYFQGNSAPDKSGLPSDRFSAERTGGSVSTLTIQRTQQEDSAVYLCASSPSVGDIGNTIYFGEGSWLTVV.